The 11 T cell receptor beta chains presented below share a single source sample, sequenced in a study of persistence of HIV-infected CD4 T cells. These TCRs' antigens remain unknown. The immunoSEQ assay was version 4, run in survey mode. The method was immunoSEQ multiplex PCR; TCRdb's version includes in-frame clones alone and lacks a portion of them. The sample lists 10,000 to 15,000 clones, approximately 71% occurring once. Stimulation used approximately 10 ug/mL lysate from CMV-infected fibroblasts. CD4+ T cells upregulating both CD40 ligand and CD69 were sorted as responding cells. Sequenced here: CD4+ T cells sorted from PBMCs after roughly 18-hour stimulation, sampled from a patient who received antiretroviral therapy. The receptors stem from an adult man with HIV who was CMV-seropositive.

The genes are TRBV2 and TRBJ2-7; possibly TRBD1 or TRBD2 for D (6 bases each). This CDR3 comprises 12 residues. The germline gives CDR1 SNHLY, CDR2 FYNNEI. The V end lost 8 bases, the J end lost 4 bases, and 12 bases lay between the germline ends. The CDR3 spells CASSRGEYEQYF. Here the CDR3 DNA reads TGTGCCAGCTCAAGGGGGGAATACGAGCAGTACTTC.

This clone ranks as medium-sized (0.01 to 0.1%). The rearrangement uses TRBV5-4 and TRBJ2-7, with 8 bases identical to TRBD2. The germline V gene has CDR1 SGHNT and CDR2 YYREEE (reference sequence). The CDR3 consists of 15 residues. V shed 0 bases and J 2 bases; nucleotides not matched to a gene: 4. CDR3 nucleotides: TGTGCCAGCAGCTTGGGCCCGGGGGGGCCCTACGAGCAGTACTTC. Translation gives CASSLGPGGPYEQYF.

CDR3 residues: CASSVRQRTNYGYTF. The DNA of the CDR3 is TGTGCCAGCAGTGTCAGACAGAGAACTAACTATGGCTACACCTTC. The rearrangement joins TRBV27 to TRBJ1-2; TRBD1 might be the D (5 bases). Germline V gene data show CDR1 as MNHEY and CDR2 as SMNVEV (reference sequence). V was pared by 5 bases and J by 0 bases, with 13 bases between. This CDR3 has 15 residues.

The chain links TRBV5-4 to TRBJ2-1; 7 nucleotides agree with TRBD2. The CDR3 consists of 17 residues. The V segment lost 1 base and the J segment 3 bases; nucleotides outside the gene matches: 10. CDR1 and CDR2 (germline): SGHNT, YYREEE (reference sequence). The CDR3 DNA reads TGTGCCAGCAGCTTGCCCCCAGTGGGGGGGTACTACAATGAGCAGTTCTTC. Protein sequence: CASSLPPVGGYYNEQFF.

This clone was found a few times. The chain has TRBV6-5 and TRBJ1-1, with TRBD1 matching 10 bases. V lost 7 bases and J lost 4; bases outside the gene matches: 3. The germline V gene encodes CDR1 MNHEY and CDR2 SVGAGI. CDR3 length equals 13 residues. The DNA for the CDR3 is TGTGCCAGCAATCGACAGGGGGCCACTGAAGCTTTCTTT. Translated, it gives CASNRQGATEAFF.

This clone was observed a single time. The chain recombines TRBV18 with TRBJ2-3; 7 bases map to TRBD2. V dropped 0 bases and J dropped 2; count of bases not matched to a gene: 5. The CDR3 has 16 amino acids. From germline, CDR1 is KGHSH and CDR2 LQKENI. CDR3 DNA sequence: TGTGCCAGCTCACCACCGCCAGCGGGGAACACAGATACGCAGTATTTT. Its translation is CASSPPPAGNTDTQYF.

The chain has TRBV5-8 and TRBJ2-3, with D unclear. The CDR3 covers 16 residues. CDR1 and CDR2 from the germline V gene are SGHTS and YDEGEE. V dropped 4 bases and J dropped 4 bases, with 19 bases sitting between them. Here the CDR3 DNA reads TGTGCCAGCAGCGTGCTAGGACCTGAGATCTCAGATACGCAGTATTTT. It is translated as CASSVLGPEISDTQYF.

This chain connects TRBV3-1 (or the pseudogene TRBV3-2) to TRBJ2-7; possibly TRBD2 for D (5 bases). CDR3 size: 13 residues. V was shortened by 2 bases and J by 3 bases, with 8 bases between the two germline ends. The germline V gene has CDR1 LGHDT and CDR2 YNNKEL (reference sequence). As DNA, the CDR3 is TGTGCCAGCAGCCAACGGGGAAACTACGAGCAGTACTTC. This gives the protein CASSQRGNYEQYF.

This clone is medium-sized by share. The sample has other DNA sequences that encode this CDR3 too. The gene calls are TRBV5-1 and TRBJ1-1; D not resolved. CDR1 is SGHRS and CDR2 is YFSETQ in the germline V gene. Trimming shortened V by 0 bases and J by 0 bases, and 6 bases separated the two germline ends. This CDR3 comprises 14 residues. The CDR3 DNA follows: TGCGCCAGCAGCTTGGCGGTCATGAACACTGAAGCTTTCTTT. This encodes CASSLAVMNTEAFF.

The CDR3 sequence: CASSPTQGTGRNEQFF. Written as DNA, the CDR3 is TGTGCCAGCAGTCCAACCCAGGGAACTGGAAGGAATGAGCAGTTCTTC. The gene calls are TRBV28 and TRBJ2-1; possibly TRBD1 for D (5 bases). Trimming removed 5 bases from V and 7 bases from J, with 21 bases in between. This CDR3 region has 16 residues. Germline CDR1 MDHEN, CDR2 SYDVKM.

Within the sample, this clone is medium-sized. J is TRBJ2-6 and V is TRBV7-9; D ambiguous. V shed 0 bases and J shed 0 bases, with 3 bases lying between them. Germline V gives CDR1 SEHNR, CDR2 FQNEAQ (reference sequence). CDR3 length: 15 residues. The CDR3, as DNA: TGTGCCAGCAGCTTAGCCAGCTCTGGGGCCAACGTCCTGACTTTC. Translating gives CASSLASSGANVLTF.